The 2 T cell receptor beta chains presented below share a single source sample, sequenced in a study of blood T cell repertoires in COVID-19. Measured with immunoSEQ multiplex PCR; TCRdb has only the in-frame clones, and not every one. The sample lists some 110,000 clones; about 85% were seen once. Sequenced input: peripheral blood. These receptors came from a man between 35 and 55 years old with acute or convalescent COVID-19.

V usage is TRBV27 and J usage is TRBJ1-6, with 7 bases lining up with TRBD1. Looked up from germline, CDR1 is MNHEY and CDR2 is SMNVEV (reference sequence). The CDR3 extends over 16 amino acids. Trimming cost V 6 bases and J 5 bases; bases outside gene matches: 10. The CDR3 loop reads CASSPYGQVDNSPLHF. CDR3 bases: TGTGCCAGCAGCCCATATGGACAGGTGGATAATTCACCCCTCCACTTT.

The rearrangement uses TRBV7-9 and TRBJ2-2; 7 bases line up with TRBD1. The CDR3 runs 13 residues. Trimming took 7 bases from V and 2 from J; bases not matched to a gene: 1. Germline CDR1 and CDR2: SEHNR and FQNEAQ (reference sequence). For the CDR3, the DNA is TGTGCCAGCAACAGGGGAAACACCGGGGAGCTGTTTTTT. Translating it yields CASNRGNTGELFF.